This entry describes one TCR beta chain. The target antigen is unknown. The entry originates in a study of response to subunit inactivated influenza vaccine. The study, taken as a whole, reports: Authors suggested few new T cells are recruited by each seasonal influenza vaccination.

CDR1 is DFQATT and CDR2 is SNEGSKA in the germline V gene (reference sequence). The V end was cut by 4 bases, the J end by 4 bases, with 14 bases between. The CDR3 runs to 14 residues. Via MiXCR, TCRdb re-called the RT-PCR reads, giving one row per CDR3 protein. In the table there are about half a million distinct CDR3 sequences, 7.6% of which are singletons. This sample comprised PBMCs from blood, obtained 23 to 25 months after vaccination. The V and J genes are TRBV20-1 and TRBJ2-1; D perhaps matches TRBD2 (6 bases). The TCR sequence derives from a man between 50 and 75 years old who received an inactivated influenza vaccine. CDR3 loop: CSAKASAGYNEQFF. In nucleotides, the CDR3 is TGCAGTGCTAAGGCTAGCGCCGGTTACAATGAGCAGTTCTTC.